This T cell receptor beta chain was observed in a study of shared clonotypes between healthy human individuals. Study results and caveats: Shared clonotypes across all four donors exceeded non-shared ones in generation probability. Tissues were not sampled, only blood, and their repertoires likely differ.

The protocol was immunoSEQ multiplex PCR, while the TCRdb copy is restricted to in-frame clones and leaves out a portion. The table shows under 850,000 clones, with just under 75% occurring only once. This clone came up many times. Its cognate antigen is unknown. Different DNA sequences within this sample yield the same CDR3. The CDR3 totals 15 residues. Germline CDR1 MNHEY, CDR2 SVGAGI. V was clipped by 5 bases and J by 9 bases; unmatched bases: 9. Every donor was a Caucasian adult from Nashville, Tennessee. Sequenced material: memory CD4+ T cells sorted from blood. The subset was: CD45RA-negative fraction. This TCR was sampled from a young woman in good health. V usage is TRBV6-5 and J usage is TRBJ2-5, with 13 bases fitting TRBD2. This CDR3 reads CASSNGLAGASAQYF. The DNA of the CDR3 is TGTGCCAGCAGTAACGGACTAGCGGGAGCATCGGCCCAGTACTTC.